The 2 T cell receptor beta chains below all came from one sample that was sequenced in a study of blood T cell repertoires in COVID-19 (dated by TCRdb to the early 2020s). Library preparation was by the immunoSEQ multiplex PCR assay. TCRdb retrieved this table from immuneACCESS and kept in-frame rearrangements only. Not all clones are present; in checked studies, unresolved V genes account for under half, and no reason is known for the remainder. Within this sample are 150,000 to 200,000 clones, with 70% to 85% of them counted one time only. The biggest ten clones account for 15% to 20% of the sample. Sequenced input: PBMCs or T cells enriched from blood (not recorded which). These receptors all stem from a woman aged 50 to 60 who had recovered from COVID-19.

V usage is TRBV4-1 and J usage is TRBJ1-5; TRBD1 agrees at 10 bases. V trimming: 2 bases; J trimming: 7 bases; junction bases outside the gene matches: 8. The CDR3 spans 16 residues. CDR1 is MGHRA, CDR2 YSYEKL, per germline. The CDR3 coding sequence is TGCGCCAGCAGCCAACCTAACGGGACAGGGGCCCAGCCCCAGCATTTT. Translating it yields CASSQPNGTGAQPQHF.

This chain links TRBV6-5 with TRBJ2-2; TRBD1 aligns across 7 bases. Germline CDR1 reads MNHEY; CDR2 reads SVGAGI. After removal of 5 bases from V and 1 base from J, the junction contained 1 base not matched to a gene. This CDR3 comprises 14 residues. CDR3 nucleotides: TGTGCCAGCAGTCGGACAGGGAACACCGGGGAGCTGTTTTTT. Amino acids: CASSRTGNTGELFF.